These 25 T cell receptor beta chains came from one sample sequenced in a study of human T cells and chemical hapten exposure. One entry per CDR3 protein results from TCRdb running MiXCR on the RACE reads. The table shows some 250,000 distinct CDR3 sequences, with around 7.7% occurring only once. Time point noted: pre-sensitization, week 0. The treatment: therapeutic diphenylcyclopropenone sensitization with weekly scalp DPC. The sequencing used whole blood, collected in connection with sensitization to the hapten diphenylcyclopropenone (DPC). The receptors were sampled from a man between 18 and 29 years old with alopecia areata. Some clones in this sample may be carry-over from other donors' samples.

This clonotype has a count of ten or more. This chain links TRBV4-1 with TRBJ1-5; no clear D gene. V was clipped by 4 bases and J by 2 bases, with 9 bases between them. Per the germline V gene, CDR1 is MGHRA and CDR2 is YSYEKL. The CDR3 has 14 residues. CDR3 in DNA: TGCGCCAGCAGCCCCCGAGAGGGCAATCAGCCCCAGCATTTT. It is translated as CASSPREGNQPQHF.

The genes are TRBV5-6 and TRBJ1-5; 9 bases fit TRBD1. The junction had 3 bases not matched to a gene; V was cut back by 1 base and J by 4 bases. The CDR3 length is 15 residues. Germline CDR1 SGHDT, CDR2 YYEEEE. The CDR3 nucleotides are TGTGCCAGCAGCTTGAAGGACAGGGGAAATCAGCCCCAGCATTTT. This gives the protein CASSLKDRGNQPQHF.

This clonotype has only a few counts. The chain has TRBV7-9 and TRBJ1-2; D is unclear. Germline lookup yields CDR1 SEHNR and CDR2 FQNEAQ (reference sequence). The V end lost 1 base, the J end lost 8 bases, and 14 bases lay between the germline ends. CDR3 length equals 14 residues. DNA of the CDR3: TGTGCCAGCAGCTTAGTGAATCCTGGTCCGGGCTACACCTTC. This codes for CASSLVNPGPGYTF.

V gene TRBV2 combines with J gene TRBJ2-5; no reliable D call. Germline CDR1 SNHLY, CDR2 FYNNEI. The V and J ends lost 7 bases and 0 bases respectively, with 15 bases between them. This CDR3 spans 15 amino acids. The CDR3 here is CASIAGLRYQETQYF. The CDR3 DNA sequence: TGTGCCAGCATAGCAGGTCTGCGGTACCAAGAGACCCAGTACTTC.

V and J are TRBV7-8 and TRBJ1-5, with unresolved D. Per the germline V gene, CDR1 is SGHVS and CDR2 is FQNEAQ. The V end was cut by 3 bases, the J end by 7 bases, with 10 bases between. The CDR3 covers 13 residues. CDR3 DNA sequence: TGTGCCAGCAGCTTCGAGGCCTACCAGCCCCAGCATTTT. Its translation: CASSFEAYQPQHF. The full variable domain, in which reference TRBV7-8 and TRBJ1-5 provide the parts outside the CDR3, is GAGVSQSPRYKVAKRGQDVALRCDPISGHVSLFWYQQALGQGPEFLTYFQNEAQLDKSGLPSDRFFAERPEGSVSTLKIQRTQQEDSAVYLCASSFEAYQPQHFGDGTRLSIL.

The gene calls are TRBV7-9 and TRBJ2-1; 8 nucleotides match TRBD2. Losses at the gene ends were 5 bases for V and 8 bases for J; bases not matched to a gene: 26. Germline V CDR1 and CDR2: SEHNR, FQNEAQ (reference sequence). The CDR3 loop spans 20 amino acids. The CDR3 here is CASSAYRDPMTGAGGDEQFF. CDR3 sequence (DNA): TGTGCCAGCAGCGCATACCGAGACCCTATGACAGGTGCGGGAGGTGATGAGCAGTTCTTC.

This clonotype showed up just a few times. V is TRBV4-2 and J is TRBJ2-7, with D possibly called TRBD1 or TRBD2 (5 bases each). The germline V and J ends were trimmed by 5 bases and 2 bases, with 16 bases remaining between them. Germline assignment: CDR1 LGHNA and CDR2 YNFKEQ. This CDR3 is built from 15 residues. CDR3 protein: CASSERDSGAYEQYF. The CDR3 nucleotides are TGTGCCAGCAGCGAAAGAGACAGCGGAGCCTACGAGCAGTACTTC.

This clonotype was picked up many times. The rearrangement joins TRBV28 to TRBJ1-1; D call uncertain. Germline CDR1 MDHEN, CDR2 SYDVKM. V gave up 5 bases and J gave up 1 base, with 11 bases separating them. The CDR3 sequence is 14 residues long. CDR3 in DNA: TGTGCCAGCAGTCTCACCGGACGGAACACTGAAGCTTTCTTT. It specifies CASSLTGRNTEAFF.

The rearrangement links TRBV6-6 to TRBJ1-5; 8 bases are a match to TRBD1. Trimming cost V 2 bases and J 3 bases; bases outside gene matches: 9. Germline CDR1 and CDR2: MNHNY and SVGAGI (reference sequence). CDR3 length equals 17 residues. The CDR3 sequence is CASSYHGQGPYNQPQHF. For the CDR3, the DNA is TGTGCCAGCAGTTACCACGGACAGGGACCGTACAATCAGCCCCAGCATTTT.

This clonotype was seen more than once but under ten times. The CDR3 nucleotides are TGTGCCAGCAGCTTAGGGACAGGGGGCTACGAGCAGTACTTC. As protein: CASSLGTGGYEQYF. The chain carries TRBV13 and TRBJ2-7; 9 bases align to TRBD1. The V segment lost 0 bases and the J segment 3 bases; nucleotides outside the gene matches: 0. The length of the CDR3 is 14 residues. Germline V gene sequence: CDR1 PRHDT, CDR2 FYEKMQ (reference sequence).

The table lists this clonotype with many counts. The chain couples TRBV6-5 to TRBJ1-5, with TRBD1 matching over 9 bases. Trimming took 6 bases from V and 1 from J; bases not matched to a gene: 7. The CDR3 runs 16 residues. CDR1 MNHEY and CDR2 SVGAGI come from the germline V gene. This CDR3 reads CASRQTGGASNQPQHF. The CDR3 DNA follows: TGTGCCAGCAGACAAACAGGGGGCGCGAGCAATCAGCCCCAGCATTTT.

With respect to this clonotype: A read error may be the cause here, since a much bigger clone is one base away. Because it lacks the conserved phenylalanine or tryptophan at the end, this CDR3 is likely a read error. The J gene is TRBJ2-7, the V gene TRBV5-5, with no clear D. The CDR3 has 12 amino acids. Trimming left V 0 bases short and J 4 bases short, with 5 bases between. CDR1 SGHKS and CDR2 YYEKEE come from the germline V gene (reference sequence). This chain's CDR3 is CASSLETYEQYS. The CDR3 DNA reads TGTGCCAGCAGCTTGGAGACGTACGAGCAGTACTCC.

This clonotype was seen at least ten times. The chain couples TRBV11-2 to TRBJ1-2; D ambiguous. CDR3 size: 13 residues. Germline loops: CDR1 SGHAT, CDR2 FQNNGV. V lost 1 base, J lost 3 bases, and 6 bases lay in between. The CDR3 DNA is TGTGCCAGCAGCTTAGCGGGGTACTATGGCTACACCTTC. This sequence encodes CASSLAGYYGYTF.

This chain joins TRBV4-3 and TRBJ2-5; D is unclear. V lost 0 bases to trimming and J lost 6 bases, with 11 bases between them. Germline CDR1 reads LGHNA; CDR2 reads YSLEER. The CDR3 sequence is 14 residues long. CDR3: CASSQDLDGKTQYF. As DNA, the CDR3 is TGCGCCAGCAGCCAAGATCTTGATGGAAAGACCCAGTACTTC.

In this sample, this clonotype turned up a few times. The rearrangement links TRBV4-1 to TRBJ2-3; 9 positions match TRBD1. The V segment lost 4 bases and the J segment 2 bases; nucleotides outside the gene matches: 4. The CDR3 consists of 15 residues. The V gene's germline CDR1 is MGHRA and CDR2 YSYEKL. This CDR3 reads CASSRKQGATDTQYF. The DNA for the CDR3 is TGCGCCAGCAGCCGAAAACAGGGGGCCACAGATACGCAGTATTTT.

The V call is TRBV5-5, the J call TRBJ2-2; unclear D gene. The CDR3 has 16 amino acids. Germline V gene data show CDR1 as SGHKS and CDR2 as YYEKEE (reference sequence). Trimming took off 0 bases at V and 1 base at J, with 10 bases between the two ends. The CDR3 is CASSLVRNQNTGELFF. The CDR3 nucleotides read TGTGCCAGCAGCTTGGTTCGGAACCAGAACACCGGGGAGCTGTTTTTT.

This CDR3 is CASSESGFFGVETQYF. The DNA for the CDR3 is TGTGCCAGCAGTGAATCCGGATTCTTCGGGGTTGAGACCCAGTACTTC. This chain connects TRBV25-1 to TRBJ2-5, with D possibly TRBD2 on 5 matching bases. Germline CDR1 reads MGHDK; CDR2 reads SYGVNS. The CDR3 is made up of 16 amino acids. V was cut by 1 base and J by 5 bases, with 17 bases left in between.

There are a few counts of this clonotype. This chain links TRBV10-3 with TRBJ1-3; tentative D call: TRBD1 (5 bases). The germline V and J ends were trimmed by 6 bases and 2 bases, with 11 bases remaining between them. The germline gives CDR1 ENHRY, CDR2 SYGVKD. The CDR3 runs to 14 residues. The CDR3 DNA follows: TGTGCCATCAGGGGGGGGACGGCTGGAAACACCATATATTTT. This encodes CAIRGGTAGNTIYF.

The table lists this clonotype with a few counts. The J gene is TRBJ1-2, the V gene TRBV29-1, with D maybe TRBD1 (6 bases). Germline V gives CDR1 SQVTM, CDR2 ANQGSEA. Trimming removed 3 bases at V and 8 bases at J, with 16 bases between. The CDR3 runs 13 residues. The CDR3 loop reads CSVEVAQGSGYTF. In DNA, the CDR3 is TGCAGCGTTGAGGTAGCCCAGGGGAGCGGCTACACCTTC.

V is TRBV9 and J is TRBJ1-4; TRBD1 agrees at 7 bases. Germline V gene data show CDR1 as SGDLS and CDR2 as YYNGEE. Trimming removed 3 bases from V and 4 bases from J; junction bases left unmatched: 3. This CDR3 is built from 14 residues. The CDR3 coding sequence is TGTGCCAGCAGCGCCGGGACAGTTAATGAAAAACTGTTTTTT. Its protein is CASSAGTVNEKLFF. Complete variable domain (other parts from reference TRBV9 and TRBJ1-4): DSGVTQTPKHLITATGQRVTLRCSPRSGDLSVYWYQQSLDQGLQFLIQYYNGEERAKGNILERFSAQQFPDLHSELNLSSLELGDSALYFCASSAGTVNEKLFFGSGTQLSVL.

CDR3 region: CASSPSDRVNQPQHF. The CDR3 region has the DNA TGTGCCAGCAGCCCTTCCGACAGGGTCAATCAGCCCCAGCATTTT. The J gene is TRBJ1-5, the V gene TRBV3-1; 7 nucleotides match TRBD1. Losses at the gene ends were 4 bases for V and 3 bases for J; bases not matched to a gene: 6. Germline assignment: CDR1 LGHDT and CDR2 YNNKEL (reference sequence). The CDR3 runs 15 residues. Full variable domain (rest looked up from reference TRBV3-1 and TRBJ1-5): DTAVSQTPKYLVTQMGNDKSIKCEQNLGHDTMYWYKQDSKKFLKIMFSYNNKELIINETVPNRFSPKSPDKAHLNLHINSLELGDSAVYFCASSPSDRVNQPQHFGDGTRLSIL.

The V call is TRBV2, the J call TRBJ2-2; a possible D gene is TRBD2 (5 bases). Trimming cost V 6 bases and J 2 bases, with 19 bases left between them. CDR1 is SNHLY and CDR2 is FYNNEI in the germline V gene. The CDR3 covers 17 residues. CDR3 residues: CASRSTPSGINTGELFF. In nucleotides, the CDR3 is TGTGCCAGCAGGTCTACTCCCTCGGGAATTAACACCGGGGAGCTGTTTTTT.

This clonotype showed up many times. The gene calls are TRBV7-8 and TRBJ1-1; D may be TRBD1 (5 bases). The CDR3 sequence is 14 residues long. V was trimmed by 1 base and J by 8 bases, leaving 14 bases between them. Germline values: CDR1 SGHVS, CDR2 FQNEAQ. CDR3 in DNA: TGTGCCAGCAGCTTAGTAACGCAAGGGGCAGAAGCTTTCTTT. This gives the protein CASSLVTQGAEAFF.

This clonotype occurred many times. The V and J genes are TRBV29-1 and TRBJ1-1; TRBD1 matches 11 bases. The V segment lost 0 bases and the J segment 1 base; nucleotides outside the gene matches: 4. CDR1 and CDR2 (germline): SQVTM, ANQGSEA. The CDR3 spans 16 residues. CDR3 region: CSVEDQDRGQNTEAFF. The CDR3, as DNA: TGCAGCGTTGAAGATCAGGACAGGGGGCAGAACACTGAAGCTTTCTTT.

The chain combines TRBV7-8 with TRBJ2-1, with D unclear. CDR1 is SGHVS and CDR2 is FQNEAQ in the germline V gene. The CDR3 has 11 amino acids. V was trimmed by 3 bases and J by 10 bases, leaving 7 bases between them. CDR3 sequence: CASSLTPEQFF. The CDR3 region has the DNA TGTGCCAGCAGCTTGACCCCAGAGCAGTTCTTC.